These 25 T cell receptor beta chains originate from one sample sequenced in a study of T cells in Graves' hyperthyroidism and ophthalmopathy. The CDR3 regions of TCR beta were amplified from RNA transcripts. The HTBI set primed first-round TCR CDR3 RT-PCR. TCRdb reprocessed the multiplex PCR reads via MiXCR and lists one record per CDR3 protein. Of about 260,000 distinct CDR3 sequences detected, 15% to 20% appear once; the ten largest clones hold 28%. Sequencing used blood. The source of these receptors is a woman aged 18-30 years with Graves' ophthalmopathy.

This clonotype was recorded many times. V usage is TRBV6-1 and J usage is TRBJ2-1; the match to TRBD2 covers 15 bases. The V and J ends lost 6 bases and 4 bases, in that order; junction bases with no gene match: 10. The CDR3 is made up of 18 amino acids. The germline V gene has CDR1 MNHNS and CDR2 SASEGT. The CDR3 region has the DNA TGTGCCAGCAGCGAGGGGACTAGCGGGAGGAAGGGGTACAATGAGCAGTTCTTC. Translating gives CASSEGTSGRKGYNEQFF.

V gene TRBV29-1 combines with J gene TRBJ2-3, with 10 bases that match TRBD1. The CDR3 totals 15 residues. Germline V gene data show CDR1 as SQVTM and CDR2 as ANQGSEA. With 3 bases clipped from V and 2 bases from J, the junction kept 5 bases outside the gene matches. CDR3 in amino acids: CSVDWDRGYTDTQYF. The CDR3 DNA is TGCAGCGTTGATTGGGACAGGGGATACACAGATACGCAGTATTTT.

The table lists this clonotype with many counts. This rearrangement joins TRBV7-8 to TRBJ2-3; 11 bases match TRBD2. V dropped 2 bases and J dropped 4; count of bases not matched to a gene: 5. CDR1 is SGHVS, CDR2 FQNEAQ, per germline. The CDR3 is 16 residues long. The CDR3 protein is CASSLISGGASDTQYF. In nucleotides, the CDR3 is TGTGCCAGCAGCTTAATTAGCGGGGGGGCGTCAGATACGCAGTATTTT.

This clonotype was seen at least ten times. The V and J genes are TRBV28 and TRBJ1-2, with 9 bases fitting TRBD1. J was trimmed by 2 bases and V by 5 bases; bases with no gene match: 3. Germline V gene lookup returns CDR1 MDHEN and CDR2 SYDVKM. CDR3 size: 14 residues. CDR3 DNA sequence: TGTGCCAGCAGTGCCGGGACAGGGAACTATGGCTACACCTTC. This sequence encodes CASSAGTGNYGYTF.

This clonotype was detected ten times or more. The rearrangement links TRBV28 to TRBJ1-4; maybe TRBD1 (6 bases). The V end was cut by 6 bases, the J end by 0 bases, with 8 bases between. The CDR3 loop spans 14 amino acids. Germline assignment: CDR1 MDHEN and CDR2 SYDVKM. This chain's CDR3 is CASSRTATNEKLFF. CDR3 DNA sequence: TGTGCCAGCAGCAGGACAGCAACTAATGAAAAACTGTTTTTT.

This clonotype was found many times. V and J are TRBV5-1 and TRBJ2-1; a weak D match, TRBD2 (6 bases). The V gene's germline CDR1 is SGHRS and CDR2 YFSETQ. V was pared by 4 bases and J by 1 base, with 18 bases between. The CDR3 length is 17 residues. CDR3 sequence: CASSHFTGTDSYNEQFF. Written as DNA, the CDR3 is TGCGCCAGCAGCCACTTTACCGGGACTGATTCCTACAATGAGCAGTTCTTC.

The chain is built from TRBV4-1 and TRBJ1-2; TRBD1 matches at 7 bases. Trimming cost V 5 bases and J 8 bases; bases outside gene matches: 17. CDR3 length: 16 amino acids. Germline V gene lookup returns CDR1 MGHRA and CDR2 YSYEKL. The CDR3 sequence: CASSEIVGGVIKGYTF. DNA for the CDR3: TGCGCCAGCAGCGAGATTGTAGGGGGCGTAATTAAAGGCTACACCTTC.

This clonotype was seen many times. The rearrangement uses TRBV18 and TRBJ2-7, with 11 bases identical to TRBD2. The CDR3 contains 17 residues. Germline lookup yields CDR1 KGHSH and CDR2 LQKENI. The J segment lost 4 bases and the V segment lost 3 bases, leaving 11 bases of the junction unmatched. CDR3 in amino acids: CASSPYTSSGGRYEQYF. As DNA, the CDR3 is TGTGCCAGCTCACCGTACACTTCTAGCGGGGGGCGGTACGAGCAGTACTTC.

This clonotype was observed at least ten times. The V gene is TRBV24-1, the J gene TRBJ2-3, with 12 bases matching TRBD2. The germline V gene has CDR1 KGHDR and CDR2 SFDVKD. This CDR3 comprises 17 residues. Trimming cost V 5 bases and J 4 bases; bases outside gene matches: 9. CDR3 region: CATSAKTSGRAADTQYF. CDR3 nucleotides: TGTGCCACCAGTGCCAAGACTAGCGGGAGAGCGGCAGATACGCAGTATTTT.

This clonotype occurred a few times. CDR3 nucleotides: TGTGCCAGCAGCTTAGACCCCCTCCTAGCGGGAGGGCGGTACAATGAGCAGTTCTTC. Translation: CASSLDPLLAGGRYNEQFF. This chain links TRBV11-2 with TRBJ2-1; 12 bases match TRBD2. This CDR3 is built from 19 residues. After removal of 0 bases from V and 4 bases from J, the junction contained 10 bases not matched to a gene. Germline V lookup: CDR1 SGHAT, CDR2 FQNNGV. Full variable domain (rest looked up from reference TRBV11-2 and TRBJ2-1): EAGVAQSPRYKIIEKRQSVAFWCNPISGHATLYWYQQILGQGPKLLIQFQNNGVVDDSQLPKDRFSAERLKGVDSTLKIQPAKLEDSAVYLCASSLDPLLAGGRYNEQFFGPGTRLTVL.

Many counts were recorded for this clonotype. The J gene is TRBJ2-5, the V gene TRBV28; 9 nucleotides match TRBD2. The germline CDR1 and CDR2 sequences are MDHEN and SYDVKM. The CDR3 covers 13 residues. Trimming cost V 6 bases and J 5 bases; bases outside gene matches: 4. Written as DNA, the CDR3 is TGTGCCAGCAGGTTGGGACTAGCCGAGACCCAGTACTTC. Translating it yields CASRLGLAETQYF.

The CDR3 region has the DNA TGCGCCAGCAGCCAGGAAGCTAGGGCGGCGAGAGGCTACACCTTC. This sequence encodes CASSQEARAARGYTF. The chain uses TRBV4-1 and TRBJ1-2; no clear D gene. V lost 3 bases and J 8 bases, leaving 19 bases between the germline ends. The germline gives CDR1 MGHRA, CDR2 YSYEKL. This CDR3 has 15 amino acids.

This clonotype was seen ten or more times. The chain uses TRBV28 and TRBJ2-7; tentatively, D is TRBD2 (6 bases). V was trimmed by 6 bases and J by 3 bases, leaving 18 bases between them. Germline-derived CDR1 and CDR2 are MDHEN and SYDVKM. The CDR3 runs to 15 residues. This CDR3 reads CASRPLPGLSYEQYF. Written as DNA, the CDR3 is TGTGCCAGCAGACCTTTACCGGGACTGAGCTACGAGCAGTACTTC.

This clonotype was seen ten or more times. The rearrangement links TRBV6-1 to TRBJ2-5; either TRBD1 or TRBD2 may fit D (5 bases each). Trimming left V 8 bases short and J 2 bases short, with 12 bases between. The CDR3 length is 13 residues. The germline V gene encodes CDR1 MNHNS and CDR2 SASEGT. The CDR3 bases are TGTGCCAGCCCCCCGGGGCCACAAGAGACCCAGTACTTC. Its protein product is CASPPGPQETQYF.

This clonotype came up many times. This CDR3 is CASSGGHSWANVLTF. The CDR3 region has the DNA TGTGCCAGCAGCGGGGGACATTCTTGGGCCAACGTCCTGACTTTC. The rearrangement uses TRBV12-3 or TRBV12-4 and TRBJ2-6; either TRBD1 or TRBD2 may fit D (6 bases each). With 6 bases removed from V and 5 bases from J, the gap between germline ends came to 14 bases. This CDR3 comprises 15 residues.

This clonotype has ten or more counts. The chain carries TRBV5-1 and TRBJ2-7; 7 positions match TRBD1. After removal of 5 bases from V and 6 bases from J, the junction contained 11 bases not matched to a gene. Germline values: CDR1 SGHRS, CDR2 YFSETQ. This CDR3 contains 14 residues. The CDR3: CASRHQTGSVEQYF. The CDR3 DNA reads as TGCGCCAGCAGACACCAGACAGGGTCGGTCGAGCAGTACTTC.

This chain joins TRBV12-3 or TRBV12-4 and TRBJ1-5; a weak D match, TRBD1 (5 bases). The CDR3 consists of 15 residues. The germline V and J ends were trimmed by 4 bases and 2 bases, with 12 bases remaining between them. This chain's CDR3 is CASSSAGGGNQPQHF. The CDR3 DNA reads as TGTGCCAGCAGTTCGGCCGGGGGGGGCAATCAGCCCCAGCATTTT.

This clonotype was detected ten times or more. This chain uses TRBV20-1 with TRBJ2-7, with 10 bases identical to TRBD2. The CDR3 is 13 residues long. Germline CDR1 reads DFQATT; CDR2 reads SNEGSKA (reference sequence). The J segment lost 5 bases and the V segment lost 5 bases, leaving 6 bases of the junction unmatched. The CDR3 DNA reads as TGCAGTGCTTTGAGCGGGAGGGCCGACGAGCAGTACTTC. Residues: CSALSGRADEQYF.

The chain joins TRBV2 to TRBJ1-1, with TRBD1 as a possible D gene (6 bases). The CDR3 length is 15 residues. The germline V gene encodes CDR1 SNHLY and CDR2 FYNNEI. Trimming stripped 4 bases from V and 2 bases from J, with 14 bases between. CDR3 loop: CASSGQGSLNTEAFF. The CDR3 DNA sequence: TGTGCCAGCAGTGGTCAGGGGTCATTAAACACTGAAGCTTTCTTT.

This clonotype was picked up many times. The V call is TRBV15, the J call TRBJ1-1; 9 bases are a match to TRBD1. V shed 0 bases and J 5 bases; nucleotides not matched to a gene: 4. The CDR3 sequence is 15 residues long. Germline loops: CDR1 LNHNV, CDR2 YYDKDF (reference sequence). CDR3 nucleotide sequence: TGTGCCACCAGCAGAGACAACAGGGGGCAAACTGAAGCTTTCTTT. The encoded protein is CATSRDNRGQTEAFF.

In the case of this clonotype: Compared with germline, one end of the junction differs, possibly owing to a read error. V and J are TRBV6-4 and TRBJ2-1; 12 positions agree with TRBD2. Near its end, the DNA agrees better with TRBJ2-7, so the J call may be wrong. The CDR3 is made up of 20 amino acids. Germline V lookup: CDR1 MRHNA, CDR2 SNTAGT. The DNA of the CDR3 is TGTGCCTGCAGTGAATCGACTAGCGGGAGTATTAGTAGCTCCTACAATGAGCAGTACTTC. This sequence encodes CACSESTSGSISSSYNEQYF.

This chain links TRBV28 with TRBJ2-7, with 16 bases aligning to TRBD2. This CDR3 comprises 17 residues. Per germline, CDR1 MDHEN and CDR2 SYDVKM. The J segment lost 0 bases and the V segment lost 6 bases, leaving 5 bases of the junction unmatched. CDR3 nucleotides: TGTGCCAGCAGGGGACTAGCGGGAGGGCCCAGCTCCTACGAGCAGTACTTC. It translates to CASRGLAGGPSSYEQYF.

In this sample, this clonotype turned up a few times. The CDR3 DNA reads TGCAGCGTTGACGCAGACAATGAGCAGTTCTTC. Translation: CSVDADNEQFF. The J gene is TRBJ2-1, the V gene TRBV29-1; D unresolved. The germline V gene has CDR1 SQVTM and CDR2 ANQGSEA. This CDR3 comprises 11 residues. V lost 3 bases to trimming and J lost 5 bases, with 5 bases between them.

The chain recombines TRBV12-3 or TRBV12-4 with TRBJ2-7; 8 bases align to TRBD2. Trimming at V came to 5 bases and at J to 0 bases, leaving 15 bases not matched to a gene. This CDR3 region has 18 residues. The CDR3, as DNA: TGTGCCAGCAGTAATCGGGGGGGGGCAAGCGCGAGCTCCTACGAGCAGTACTTC. This encodes CASSNRGGASASSYEQYF.

Only a few counts were recorded for this clonotype. The CDR3 loop reads CASSITPGPTSDGPNTGELFF. In DNA, the CDR3 is TGTGCCAGTAGTATTACGCCGGGACCTACATCGGACGGACCGAACACCGGGGAGCTGTTTTTT. The chain is built from TRBV19 and TRBJ2-2; D tentatively fits TRBD1 or TRBD2 (5 bases each). The CDR3 loop spans 21 amino acids. Germline CDR1 reads LNHDA; CDR2 reads SQIVND (reference sequence). Trimming left V 3 bases short and J 0 bases short, with 26 bases between.